What follows is one T cell receptor beta chain and its context. There is no known antigen for this receptor. Base qualities are not provided; no much larger clone lies one nucleotide away. Libraries were prepared through the immunoSEQ multiplex PCR assay. On the study's bioinformatics: A statistical classification framework was built to diagnose cytomegalovirus status from the catalog of TCR beta chain sequences. The table comes from immuneACCESS by way of TCRdb, which keeps in-frame sequences with V and J called. Part of the clones is missing from these tables; in studies checked, under half for an unresolved V gene and the rest for unknown reasons. D and trimming come from the DNA, and the V and J calls and clone size come from that table. Here the sample has under 300,000 clones; 65% to 90% occur a single time. The ten most abundant clones make up roughly 1% of the sample. Separate from the approximately 670-subject first cohort, the validation cohort of 90 to 150 subjects was the group to which the donors belonged.

The data are from a study of cytomegalovirus exposure and HLA in healthy donors (dated by TCRdb to the late 2010s). Some background on the complete study: The 666 repertoires of the first cohort and the roughly 120 validation repertoires were produced on the same platform, according to a later analysis. To predict cytomegalovirus infection status, the study combined high-throughput TCR immunosequencing, statistical association of individual TCRs with disease status, and machine learning. Besides the first cohort of around 670 subjects, a separate validation cohort made up of 90 to 150 different subjects was used. The aim of the study was to test whether cataloging public T cell receptors could identify signatures of past pathogen exposure.

The germline V gene (reference sequence) gives CDR1 as MNHNY and CDR2 as SVGAGI. V lost 2 bases and J lost 4 bases, and the count of bases not matched to a germline gene is 8. The CDR3 measures 16 amino acids from cysteine to phenylalanine. The read is trimmed to its CDR3 DNA, 48 bases read in frame from base 1. Paper-wide results and their limitations: The study gave a list of more than 150 TCR beta chains associated with cytomegalovirus. Of the cluster scores, roughly 95% were above 0 in a later analysis, which found that TCRs clustered in the first cohort also tended to co-occur in the 120 validation repertoires. Most TCR sequences were observed very rarely across donors, whereas some public TCRs were present in many individuals. A later analysis had no HLA typing for the validation cohort, so co-occurrence there was scored across all 130 or so repertoires. Cytomegalovirus status was reported to be diagnosed by the classifier with high specificity and sensitivity in both the original and validation cohorts. A few of the identified cytomegalovirus-associated TCR beta chains were confirmed in vitro to be specific for cytomegalovirus antigens. The authors suggested that the approach could potentially be extended to other disease states and immunological phenotypes.

The TCR sequence derives from a woman aged 18-29 years in good health and CMV-seronegative. Recombination connected TRBV6-6 to TRBJ1-2; 9 bases in the middle match TRBD1. Sequencing was done on a sample of PBMCs. The CDR3 protein is CASSYPWGQGGYGYTF. The nucleotide sequence reads as follows: TGTGCCAGCAGTTACCCCTGGGGACAGGGTGGCTATGGCTACACCTTC.